These T cell receptor beta chains were read from a single sample in a study of blood T cell repertoires in COVID-19. The data were produced by immunoSEQ multiplex PCR, yet TCRdb's version contains in-frame clones alone and is incomplete. In the table there are about 170,000 clones, 90% to 95% of which are singletons. What was sequenced was peripheral blood. The origin of the receptors is a man aged 50 to 60 with acute or convalescent COVID-19. Each CDR3 is given with its conserved first and last residue. The D gene is left open where the match is weak. Size tells how often a clone was seen (once, few, many) or the class of an expanded clone, and some rows leave it out.

D	V	size	J	CDR3	DNA
TRBD2	TRBV10-2	NA	TRBJ2-3	CASTTGAGVSDTQYF	TGCGCCAGCACAACCGGGGCGGGGGTCTCAGATACGCAGTATTTT
TRBD1	TRBV28	NA	TRBJ1-4	CASSQGGAGEKLFF	TGTGCCAGCAGCCAAGGGGGCGCGGGTGAAAAACTGTTTTTT
NA	TRBV5-1	NA	TRBJ2-1	CASSLSQRAYNEQFF	TGCGCCAGCAGCTTGTCTCAGCGGGCCTACAATGAGCAGTTCTTC
NA	TRBV28	NA	TRBJ2-2	CASNQGGATGELFF	TGTGCCAGCAATCAGGGGGGCGCGACCGGGGAGCTGTTTTTT
NA	TRBV28	NA	TRBJ2-3	CASSLGGAGADTQYF	TGTGCCAGCAGTTTGGGGGGCGCGGGGGCGGATACGCAGTATTTT
TRBD1	TRBV3-1/TRBV3-2	NA	TRBJ1-2	CASSLPTGQGGGYTF	TGTGCCAGCAGCCTACCGACGGGACAGGGAGGTGGCTACACCTTC
NA	TRBV29-1	NA	TRBJ2-5	CSVEDLRAQYF	TGCAGCGTTGAGGACCTCAGGGCCCAGTACTTC
TRBD2	TRBV28	NA	TRBJ2-4	CASSSWTSGRDKNIQYF	TGTGCCAGCAGTTCGTGGACTAGCGGGAGGGACAAAAACATTCAGTACTTC
NA	TRBV30	NA	TRBJ1-6	CAWSAGVPNSPLHF	TGTGCCTGGAGTGCCGGGGTCCCCAATTCACCCCTCCACTTT
NA	TRBV10-3	NA	TRBJ2-2	CAISGDTGELFF	TGTGCCATCTCTGGAGACACCGGGGAGCTGTTTTTT
NA	TRBV7-2	NA	TRBJ2-5	CASSAHLSDQETQYF	TGTGCCAGCAGCGCCCATCTAAGCGACCAAGAGACCCAGTACTTC
TRBD2	TRBV9	NA	TRBJ2-3	CASSVAGGITDTQYF	TGTGCCAGCAGCGTGGCGGGGGGCATCACAGATACGCAGTATTTT
NA	TRBV5-5	few	TRBJ2-1	CASSPDWVEQNNEQFF	TGTGCCAGCAGCCCAGACTGGGTCGAACAAAACAATGAGCAGTTCTTC
NA	TRBV5-1	NA	TRBJ2-2	CASSAGGNTGELFF	TGCGCCAGCAGCGCAGGTGGCAACACCGGGGAGCTGTTTTTT
NA	TRBV23-1	NA	TRBJ2-2	CAKPRDRGAVNTGELFF	TGCGCCAAACCACGGGATCGGGGGGCGGTGAACACCGGGGAGCTGTTTTTT
NA	TRBV4-2	NA	TRBJ2-3	CASSQDRGDTQYF	TGTGCCAGCAGCCAAGATCGGGGGGATACGCAGTATTTT
TRBD2	TRBV3-1/TRBV3-2	once	TRBJ2-2	CASSQLAGLPNTGELFF	TGTGCCAGCAGCCAACTAGCGGGGTTACCGAACACCGGGGAGCTGTTTTTT
TRBD2	TRBV9	NA	TRBJ2-2	CASSGSGGHNTGELFF	TGTGCCAGCAGCGGTAGCGGGGGCCATAACACCGGGGAGCTGTTTTTT
TRBD2	TRBV5-4	NA	TRBJ2-7	CASSEVAGGPSYEQYF	TGTGCCAGCAGCGAGGTAGCGGGAGGCCCCTCCTACGAGCAGTACTTC
NA	TRBV14	NA	TRBJ1-3	CASSPPRRLLSSGNTIYF	TGTGCCAGCAGCCCCCCGCGGCGACTCCTAAGCTCTGGAAACACCATATATTTT
TRBD1	TRBV19	NA	TRBJ2-1	CASSWGQRYNEQFF	TGTGCCAGTAGTTGGGGACAGAGATACAATGAGCAGTTCTTC
NA	TRBV28	NA	TRBJ1-5	CASSLNRNQPQHF	TGTGCCAGCAGTTTGAACAGGAACCAGCCCCAGCATTTT
TRBD2	TRBV27	NA	TRBJ2-1	CASSGGGNLFEQFF	TGTGCCAGCAGCGGGGGGGGCAACCTTTTTGAGCAGTTCTTC
TRBD2	TRBV3-1/TRBV3-2	NA	TRBJ2-3	CASSQFFLAGSTDTQYF	TGTGCCAGCAGCCAATTTTTCCTAGCGGGTAGCACAGATACGCAGTATTTT
TRBD1	TRBV10-3	NA	TRBJ1-2	CAISEGQGKGYTF	TGTGCCATCAGTGAAGGACAGGGTAAAGGCTACACCTTC
TRBD1	TRBV7-8	NA	TRBJ1-1	CASSFGTGSNTEAFF	TGTGCCAGCAGCTTCGGGACAGGGAGTAATACTGAAGCTTTCTTT